These 2 T cell receptor beta chains were sequenced from one sample in a study of CD8+ T cells in alopecia areata. Isolated RNA was reverse transcribed into cDNA used as the sequencing template. The table came from immunoSEQ multiplex PCR; TCRdb's copy has only in-frame clones and leaves some out. The table lists 130,000 to 150,000 clones, roughly four fifths of them singletons, with around 25% in the top ten. Treatment reported: oral pan-JAK inhibitor, 5-10 mg twice daily. The specimen was CD8+ T cells sorted from blood, collected at week 4, from a patient treated with tofacitinib. These receptors originate from a human donor with alopecia areata.

The chain employs TRBV11-3 and TRBJ2-5; TRBD1 agrees at 9 bases. Germline CDR1 is SGHNT and CDR2 is YENEEA. The CDR3 has 17 residues. J was trimmed by 0 bases and V by 0 bases; bases with no gene match: 5. CDR3 sequence (DNA): TGTGCCAGCAGCTTAGATCTTGGGACAGGGTACCAAGAGACCCAGTACTTC. It yields the protein CASSLDLGTGYQETQYF.

There are a few counts of this clone. The chain has TRBV4-1 and TRBJ2-2, with a possible D match to TRBD1 (6 bases). The germline V gene has CDR1 MGHRA and CDR2 YSYEKL. CDR3 length: 14 residues. V lost 5 bases and J 5 bases, leaving 12 bases between the germline ends. The CDR3 DNA is TGCGCCAGCAGCACAGACAGGTCGACCGGGGAGCTGTTTTTT. Translating gives CASSTDRSTGELFF.